This TCR beta chain was retrieved from a study of cytomegalovirus exposure and HLA in healthy donors. The study's findings and limits: CMV antigen specificity of three CMV-associated chains was confirmed in vitro.

CDR3 size: 16 residues. The V end lost 1 base, the J end lost 1 base, and 11 bases lay between the germline ends. From germline, CDR1 is SGHRS and CDR2 YFSETQ. As for this clone: Its cognate antigen is unknown.

The study ran its PCR with 60 Vbeta and 13 Jbeta primers. The method was immunoSEQ multiplex PCR; TCRdb's version includes in-frame clones alone and lacks a portion of them. The sample carries about 150,000 clones, 75% to 80% recorded once. The chain combines TRBV5-1 with TRBJ2-2, with D possibly TRBD1 on 6 matching bases. The TCR comes from a male donor in good health and CMV-seronegative. Sequencing used PBMCs. CDR3 in DNA: TGCGCCAGCAGCTTGAGGCCGACAGGGAACACCGGGGAGCTGTTTTTT. Residues: CASSLRPTGNTGELFF.